These 25 T cell receptor beta chains originate from one sample sequenced in a study of cytomegalovirus exposure and HLA in healthy donors. It was with 60 Vbeta and 13 Jbeta primers that the PCR ran. The repertoire was sequenced with immunoSEQ multiplex PCR; TCRdb's copy has only in-frame clones and lacks some. This sample has about 210,000 clones, with around 75% found just once. The sample taken for sequencing was PBMCs. The receptors come from a male donor in good health and CMV-seropositive.

Only a few counts were recorded for this clone. This chain connects TRBV4-3 to TRBJ2-1; 10 nucleotides align to TRBD2. The V gene end was trimmed by 8 bases and the J gene end by 8 bases; junction bases not matched to a gene: 6. Germline V CDR1 and CDR2: LGHNA, YSLEER. The CDR3 runs 13 residues. The CDR3 sequence is CASGSGGAYEQFF. The DNA of the CDR3 is TGCGCCAGCGGGAGCGGGGGGGCCTATGAGCAGTTCTTC.

The chain has TRBV27 and TRBJ1-2, with D perhaps matching TRBD1 (5 bases). This CDR3 region has 13 residues. V gave up 5 bases and J gave up 4 bases, with 11 bases separating them. Germline V gives CDR1 MNHEY, CDR2 SMNVEV (reference sequence). The CDR3 region has the DNA TGTGCCAGCAGTAACAGGCTTAGCTATGGCTACACCTTC. It yields the protein CASSNRLSYGYTF.

The table lists this clone with a count of one. J is TRBJ2-5 and V is TRBV2; D is possibly TRBD1 (5 bases). V shed 4 bases and J shed 4 bases, with 13 bases lying between them. Germline V gene lookup returns CDR1 SNHLY and CDR2 FYNNEI. The CDR3 extends over 14 amino acids. This chain's CDR3 is CASSGWGRSETQYF. The CDR3 bases are TGTGCCAGCAGTGGGTGGGGCCGTTCAGAGACCCAGTACTTC. The full variable domain, with the rest looked up from reference TRBV2 and TRBJ2-5, is EPEVTQTPSHQVTQMGQEVILRCVPISNHLYFYWYRQILGQKVEFLVSFYNNEISEKSEIFDDQFSVERPDGSNFTLKIRSTKLEDSAMYFCASSGWGRSETQYFGPGTRLLVL.

The rearrangement joins TRBV29-1 to TRBJ2-4, with 7 bases matching TRBD2. Trimming at V came to 6 bases and at J to 1 base, leaving 9 bases not matched to a gene. CDR3 length equals 15 residues. Germline-derived CDR1 and CDR2 are SQVTM and ANQGSEA. CDR3 bases: TGCAGCGTAGAGGTTGGCGGGAGTGCCAAAAACATTCAGTACTTC. Translation gives CSVEVGGSAKNIQYF.

The genes are TRBV7-2 and TRBJ2-7; TRBD2 aligns across 13 bases. Unmatched junction bases numbered 4, after V lost 5 bases and J lost 3 bases. This CDR3 is 15 amino acids long. The germline CDR1 and CDR2 sequences are SGHTA and FQGNSA. Here the CDR3 reads CASSPGTSGVYEQYF. The CDR3 coding sequence is TGTGCCAGCAGCCCCGGGACTAGCGGGGTCTACGAGCAGTACTTC.

The chain joins TRBV6-5 to TRBJ2-7; 9 nucleotides match TRBD2. Germline V CDR1 and CDR2: MNHEY, SVGAGI. V lost 4 bases to trimming and J lost 0 bases; unmatched junction nucleotides: 1. This CDR3 has 14 residues. Here the CDR3 DNA reads TGTGCCAGCAGTTCTAGCGGGAACTCCTACGAGCAGTACTTC. This sequence encodes CASSSSGNSYEQYF.

The gene calls are TRBV6-1 and TRBJ2-1, with D possibly being TRBD2 (5 bases). This CDR3 spans 15 amino acids. Deletions cut 10 bases from V and 7 bases from J, with 23 bases between. Germline V CDR1 and CDR2: MNHNS, SASEGT. The DNA of the CDR3 is TGTGCCATTACTAGGGCGGGTGGATCTACAAATGAGCAGTTCTTC. Residues: CAITRAGGSTNEQFF.

The rearrangement links TRBV7-9 to TRBJ2-7, with D possibly matching TRBD1 (5 bases). The V end was cut by 0 bases, the J end by 6 bases, with 9 bases between. This CDR3 has 13 residues. Germline CDR1 reads SEHNR; CDR2 reads FQNEAQ (reference sequence). The CDR3 coding sequence is TGTGCCAGCAGCTTAGCCGCAGGGTGCGAGCAGTACTTC. Translation: CASSLAAGCEQYF. Using reference TRBV7-9 and TRBJ2-7 for the parts outside the CDR3, the full variable domain is DTGVSQNPRHKITKRGQNVTFRCDPISEHNRLYWYRQTLGQGPEFLTYFQNEAQLEKSRLLSDRFSAERPKGSFSTLEIQRTEQGDSAMYLCASSLAAGCEQYFGPGTRLTVT.

The chain links TRBV5-1 to TRBJ2-7, with TRBD2 matching over 8 bases. Germline V CDR1 and CDR2: SGHRS, YFSETQ. The V and J ends lost 3 bases and 2 bases, in that order; junction bases with no gene match: 7. There are 15 residues in the CDR3. The CDR3 DNA reads as TGCGCCAGCAGCTGGAGCGGGAGCGGTGCCTACGAGCAGTACTTC. Encoded protein: CASSWSGSGAYEQYF. The full variable domain, in which reference TRBV5-1 and TRBJ2-7 provide the parts outside the CDR3, is KAGVTQTPRYLIKTRGQQVTLSCSPISGHRSVSWYQQTPGQGLQFLFEYFSETQRNKGNFPGRFSGRQFSNSRSEMNVSTLELGDSALYLCASSWSGSGAYEQYFGPGTRLTVT.

The chain couples TRBV7-2 to TRBJ2-3, with 7 positions matching TRBD2. The germline V gene has CDR1 SGHTA and CDR2 FQGNSA. CDR3 length equals 18 residues. With V trimmed by 5 bases and J by 2 bases, 16 bases remained unmatched. In DNA form, the CDR3 reads TGTGCCAGCAGCCCCCGGGGGAAGCGGGGAATTATCACAGATACGCAGTATTTT. Its translation is CASSPRGKRGIITDTQYF.

This chain uses TRBV9 with TRBJ1-2; D gene uncertain. The CDR3 loop spans 14 amino acids. V was shortened by 3 bases and J by 3 bases, with 12 bases between the two germline ends. Germline CDR1 SGDLS, CDR2 YYNGEE. Here the CDR3 DNA reads TGTGCCAGCAGCGGGGAGTGGGTAGACTATGGCTACACCTTC. It yields the protein CASSGEWVDYGYTF.

A note on this clone: The junction shows a germline mismatch at one end, possibly a read error. The chain combines TRBV27 with TRBJ2-7; weak D call: TRBD2 (6 bases). Germline CDR1 MNHEY, CDR2 SMNVEV (reference sequence). The length of the CDR3 is 13 residues. The CDR3 DNA reads TGTGCCAGCTCGTGGGGGTCGGACTACGAGCAGTATTTC. Translating it yields CASSWGSDYEQYF.

V is TRBV7-9 and J is TRBJ2-5, with D hard to call. Deletions cut 1 base from V and 7 bases from J, with 13 bases between. Looked up from germline, CDR1 is SEHNR and CDR2 is FQNEAQ (reference sequence). The CDR3 is made up of 14 amino acids. In DNA form, the CDR3 reads TGTGCCAGCAGCTTAGAGGCTAGTGGTGGGACCCAGTACTTC. This codes for CASSLEASGGTQYF. Full variable domain (missing parts from reference TRBV7-9 and TRBJ2-5): DTGVSQNPRHKITKRGQNVTFRCDPISEHNRLYWYRQTLGQGPEFLTYFQNEAQLEKSRLLSDRFSAERPKGSFSTLEIQRTEQGDSAMYLCASSLEASGGTQYFGPGTRLLVL.

This chain uses TRBV11-2 with TRBJ1-6; TRBD1 aligns across 9 bases. CDR3 length: 18 amino acids. Germline CDR1 reads SGHAT; CDR2 reads FQNNGV. After removal of 2 bases from V and 6 bases from J, the junction contained 11 bases not matched to a gene. CDR3 nucleotide sequence: TGTGCCAGCAGCTTAATCGTGGGTACGGGACAGGGTAATTCACCCCTCCACTTT. Amino acids: CASSLIVGTGQGNSPLHF.

The V gene is TRBV5-8, the J gene TRBJ2-5, with D perhaps matching TRBD2 (6 bases). Germline CDR1 and CDR2: SGHTS and YDEGEE. The ends were cut back, 7 bases at V and 2 bases at J, with 24 bases in the middle. CDR3 length equals 17 residues. In nucleotides, the CDR3 is TGTGCCAGCGGATACGGGACTCTTCTACCTCGACAAGAGACCCAGTACTTC. This gives the protein CASGYGTLLPRQETQYF. Full variable domain (missing parts from reference TRBV5-8 and TRBJ2-5): EAGVTQSPTHLIKTRGQQATLRCSPISGHTSVYWYQQALGLGLQFLLWYDEGEERNRGNFPPRFSGRQFPNYSSELNVNALELEDSALYLCASGYGTLLPRQETQYFGPGTRLLVL.

This clone has a single count. The chain links TRBV29-1 to TRBJ2-5; TRBD1 is a possible D gene (5 bases). The germline V and J ends were trimmed by 4 bases and 7 bases, with 13 bases remaining between them. There are 12 residues in the CDR3. Looked up from germline, CDR1 is SQVTM and CDR2 is ANQGSEA. CDR3 region: CSVGGPPGTQYF. The CDR3 DNA reads TGCAGCGTTGGGGGCCCCCCGGGGACCCAGTACTTC.

This clone showed up just a few times. The chain recombines TRBV30 with TRBJ1-3, with TRBD1 matching 7 bases. The junction had 1 base not matched to a gene; V was cut back by 2 bases and J by 3 bases. CDR1 GTSNPN and CDR2 SVGIG come from the germline V gene (reference sequence). CDR3 length: 13 amino acids. The CDR3 DNA sequence: TGTGCCTGGAGTCAGGGGGTTGGAAACACCATATATTTT. Translated: CAWSQGVGNTIYF.

The rearrangement joins TRBV6-1 to TRBJ1-2; the D gene is possibly TRBD1 (6 bases). V dropped 3 bases and J dropped 4 bases, with 15 bases sitting between them. Germline V gene sequence: CDR1 MNHNS, CDR2 SASEGT. The CDR3 is made up of 15 amino acids. This chain's CDR3 is CASSESNRASYGYTF. CDR3 coding DNA: TGTGCCAGCAGTGAGTCAAACAGGGCTTCCTATGGCTACACCTTC.

This chain joins TRBV5-4 and TRBJ2-1; 7 positions match TRBD1. Looked up from germline, CDR1 is SGHNT and CDR2 is YYREEE (reference sequence). V lost 0 bases to trimming and J lost 6 bases; unmatched junction nucleotides: 6. CDR3 length: 15 residues. As DNA, the CDR3 is TGTGCCAGCAGCTTGGGGGGACAGTGGGTCAATGAGCAGTTCTTC. This encodes CASSLGGQWVNEQFF. Using reference TRBV5-4 and TRBJ2-1 for the parts outside the CDR3, the full variable domain is ETGVTQSPTHLIKTRGQQVTLRCSSQSGHNTVSWYQQALGQGPQFIFQYYREEENGRGNFPPRFSGLQFPNYSSELNVNALELDDSALYLCASSLGGQWVNEQFFGPGTRLTVL.

The chain recombines TRBV4-2 with TRBJ1-5; tentative D call: TRBD1 (5 bases). The CDR3 is made up of 18 amino acids. Deletions cut 1 base from V and 0 bases from J, with 16 bases between. CDR1 is LGHNA and CDR2 is YNFKEQ in the germline V gene. Here the CDR3 reads CASSQVGRALYSNQPQHF. CDR3 bases: TGTGCCAGCAGCCAAGTCGGCAGGGCACTATATAGCAATCAGCCCCAGCATTTT.

The rearrangement joins TRBV5-6 to TRBJ2-7; D not resolved. V gave up 2 bases and J gave up 4 bases, with 7 bases separating them. The CDR3 extends over 12 amino acids. Germline V gene data show CDR1 as SGHDT and CDR2 as YYEEEE. The CDR3 spells CASSFGPYEQYF. The CDR3 coding sequence is TGTGCCAGCAGCTTTGGCCCTTACGAGCAGTACTTC.

The chain employs TRBV6-1 and TRBJ1-1; TRBD1 matches at 7 bases. Trimming took 5 bases from V and 7 from J; bases not matched to a gene: 10. The CDR3 is made up of 14 amino acids. CDR1 and CDR2 from the germline V gene are MNHNS and SASEGT. The CDR3 spells CASSIDRAGLEAFF. The CDR3 DNA sequence: TGTGCCAGCAGTATTGACAGGGCGGGTCTTGAAGCTTTCTTT.

V is TRBV4-2 and J is TRBJ1-2; D call uncertain. The CDR3 is 15 amino acids. V was trimmed by 0 bases and J by 3 bases, leaving 11 bases between them. Germline CDR1 LGHNA, CDR2 YNFKEQ. The CDR3 region is CASSQDVNGDYGYTF. For the CDR3, the DNA is TGTGCCAGCAGCCAAGATGTAAACGGGGACTATGGCTACACCTTC.

Concerning this clone itself: A junction end diverges from the germline sequence, so it may reflect a read error. The genes are TRBV7-9 and TRBJ1-2; no clear D gene. The CDR3 runs to 14 residues. Per the germline V gene, CDR1 is SEHNR and CDR2 is FQNEAQ (reference sequence). Here the CDR3 reads CSSSGGILDWGYTF. CDR3 sequence (DNA): TGTTCCAGCAGCGGAGGGATCCTCGACTGGGGCTACACCTTC.

This clone was observed a handful of times. J is TRBJ2-1 and V is TRBV9, with D maybe TRBD1 (6 bases). Germline assignment: CDR1 SGDLS and CDR2 YYNGEE. V was shortened by 3 bases and J by 8 bases, with 12 bases between the two germline ends. The CDR3 totals 13 residues. The CDR3 nucleotides read TGTGCCAGCAGCGCGGACAGAAGGGATGAGCAGTTCTTC. This gives the protein CASSADRRDEQFF. Using reference TRBV9 and TRBJ2-1 for the parts outside the CDR3, the full variable domain is DSGVTQTPKHLITATGQRVTLRCSPRSGDLSVYWYQQSLDQGLQFLIQYYNGEERAKGNILERFSAQQFPDLHSELNLSSLELGDSALYFCASSADRRDEQFFGPGTRLTVL.